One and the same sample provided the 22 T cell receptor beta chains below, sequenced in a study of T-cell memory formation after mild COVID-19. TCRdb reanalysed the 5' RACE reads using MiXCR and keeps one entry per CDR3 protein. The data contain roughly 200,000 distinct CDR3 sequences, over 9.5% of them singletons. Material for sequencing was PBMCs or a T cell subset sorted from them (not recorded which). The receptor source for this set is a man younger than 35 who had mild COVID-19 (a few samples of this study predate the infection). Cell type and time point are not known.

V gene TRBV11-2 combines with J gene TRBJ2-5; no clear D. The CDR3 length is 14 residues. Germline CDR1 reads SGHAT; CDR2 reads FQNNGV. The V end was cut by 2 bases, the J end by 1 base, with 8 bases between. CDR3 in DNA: TGTGCCAGCAGCTTATCGACCCCCCAAGAGACCCAGTACTTC. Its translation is CASSLSTPQETQYF.

The CDR3 sequence: CASSVAPTLAYEQYF. CDR3 coding DNA: TGTGCCAGCAGCGTAGCCCCAACTCTAGCCTACGAGCAGTACTTC. The genes are TRBV9 and TRBJ2-7; D not resolved. From germline, CDR1 is SGDLS and CDR2 YYNGEE. The CDR3 is 15 amino acids. V was trimmed by 0 bases and J by 2 bases, leaving 12 bases between them.

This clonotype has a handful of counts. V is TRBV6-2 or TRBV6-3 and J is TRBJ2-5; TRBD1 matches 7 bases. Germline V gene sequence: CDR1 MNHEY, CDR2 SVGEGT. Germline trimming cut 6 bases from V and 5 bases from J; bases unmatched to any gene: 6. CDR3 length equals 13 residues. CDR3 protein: CASSDRVRETQYF. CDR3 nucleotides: TGTGCCAGCAGCGACAGGGTGCGGGAGACCCAGTACTTC.

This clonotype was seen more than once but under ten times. The CDR3 spells CASSPIGQYTDTQYF. CDR3 DNA sequence: TGTGCCAGCTCACCAATTGGGCAGTACACAGATACGCAGTATTTT. J is TRBJ2-3 and V is TRBV18; D not resolved. V lost 2 bases and J 2 bases, leaving 11 bases between the germline ends. The CDR3 loop spans 15 amino acids. CDR1 is KGHSH and CDR2 is LQKENI in the germline V gene.

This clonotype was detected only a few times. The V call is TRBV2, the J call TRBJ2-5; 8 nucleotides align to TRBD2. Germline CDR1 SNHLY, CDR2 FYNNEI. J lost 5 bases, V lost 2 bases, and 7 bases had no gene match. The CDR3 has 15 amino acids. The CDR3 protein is CASSEPGGLRETQYF. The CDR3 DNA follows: TGTGCCAGCAGTGAACCGGGGGGGCTAAGGGAGACCCAGTACTTC.

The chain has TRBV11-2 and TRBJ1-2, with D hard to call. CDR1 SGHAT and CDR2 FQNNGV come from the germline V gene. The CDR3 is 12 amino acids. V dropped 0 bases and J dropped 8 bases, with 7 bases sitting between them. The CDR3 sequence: CASSLEGRGYTF. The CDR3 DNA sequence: TGTGCCAGCAGCTTAGAGGGCCGCGGCTACACCTTC.

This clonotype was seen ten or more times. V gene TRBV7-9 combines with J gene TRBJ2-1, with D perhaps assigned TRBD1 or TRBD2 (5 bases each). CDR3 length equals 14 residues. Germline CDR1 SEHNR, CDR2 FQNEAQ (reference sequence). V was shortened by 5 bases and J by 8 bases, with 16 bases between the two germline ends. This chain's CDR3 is CASSLSARGDEQFF. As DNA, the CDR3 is TGTGCCAGCAGCCTCTCGGCCCGGGGCGATGAGCAGTTCTTC.

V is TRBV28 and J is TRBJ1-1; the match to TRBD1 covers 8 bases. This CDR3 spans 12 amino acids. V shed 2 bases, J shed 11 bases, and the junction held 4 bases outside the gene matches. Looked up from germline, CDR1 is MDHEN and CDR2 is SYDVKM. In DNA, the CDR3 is TGTGCCAGCAGTTTACAGGGGGCGGGGGCTTTCTTT. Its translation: CASSLQGAGAFF.

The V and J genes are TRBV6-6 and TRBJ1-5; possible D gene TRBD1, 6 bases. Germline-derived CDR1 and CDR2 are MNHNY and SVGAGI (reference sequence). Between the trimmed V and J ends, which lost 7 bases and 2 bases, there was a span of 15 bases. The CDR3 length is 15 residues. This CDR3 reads CASTTGNWGNQPQHF. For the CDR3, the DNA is TGTGCCAGCACAACAGGGAATTGGGGCAATCAGCCCCAGCATTTT.

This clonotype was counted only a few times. The CDR3 DNA follows: TGCGCCAGCAGCTTGGAGCGGGGCGAGGATAATGGCTACACCTTC. This codes for CASSLERGEDNGYTF. The chain carries TRBV5-1 and TRBJ1-2, with D possibly TRBD1 on 5 matching bases. Germline CDR1 SGHRS, CDR2 YFSETQ. The ends were cut back, 0 bases at V and 6 bases at J, with 15 bases in the middle. The CDR3 consists of 15 residues.

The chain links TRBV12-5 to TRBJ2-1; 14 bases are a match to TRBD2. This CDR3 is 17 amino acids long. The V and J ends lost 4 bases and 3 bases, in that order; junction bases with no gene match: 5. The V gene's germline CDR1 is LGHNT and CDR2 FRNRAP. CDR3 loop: CASGSRLAGGIYNEQFF. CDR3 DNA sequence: TGTGCTAGTGGTTCCCGACTAGCGGGGGGGATCTACAATGAGCAGTTCTTC.

CDR3 in DNA: TGTGCCACCAGCAGAGTCCGTACCACAGATACGCAGTATTTT. Protein product: CATSRVRTTDTQYF. The V call is TRBV15, the J call TRBJ2-3, with D uncertain. Trimming shortened V by 1 base and J by 2 bases, and 7 bases separated the two germline ends. Looked up from germline, CDR1 is LNHNV and CDR2 is YYDKDF (reference sequence). The CDR3 totals 14 residues.

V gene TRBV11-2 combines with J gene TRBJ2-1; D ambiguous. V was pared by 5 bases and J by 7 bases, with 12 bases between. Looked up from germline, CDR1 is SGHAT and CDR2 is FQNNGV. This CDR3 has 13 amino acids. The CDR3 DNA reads TGTGCCAGCAGCCCGATGGTGGGGAATGAGCAGTTCTTC. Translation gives CASSPMVGNEQFF.

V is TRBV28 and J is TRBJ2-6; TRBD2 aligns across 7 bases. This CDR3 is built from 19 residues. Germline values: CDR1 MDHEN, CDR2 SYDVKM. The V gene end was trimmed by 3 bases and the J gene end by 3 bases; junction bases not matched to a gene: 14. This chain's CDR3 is CASSFPREGRGFGANVLTF. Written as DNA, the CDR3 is TGTGCCAGCAGTTTTCCGAGGGAGGGTAGGGGCTTTGGGGCCAACGTCCTGACTTTC. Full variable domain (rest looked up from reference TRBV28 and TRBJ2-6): DVKVTQSSRYLVKRTGEKVFLECVQDMDHENMFWYRQDPGLGLRLIYFSYDVKMKEKGDIPEGYSVSREKKERFSLILESASTNQTSMYLCASSFPREGRGFGANVLTFGAGSRLTVL.

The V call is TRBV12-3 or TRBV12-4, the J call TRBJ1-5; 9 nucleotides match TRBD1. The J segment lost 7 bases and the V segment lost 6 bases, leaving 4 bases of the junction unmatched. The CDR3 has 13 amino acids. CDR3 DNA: TGTGCCAGCAGGGGGACAGGGATCCAGCCCCAGCATTTT. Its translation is CASRGTGIQPQHF.

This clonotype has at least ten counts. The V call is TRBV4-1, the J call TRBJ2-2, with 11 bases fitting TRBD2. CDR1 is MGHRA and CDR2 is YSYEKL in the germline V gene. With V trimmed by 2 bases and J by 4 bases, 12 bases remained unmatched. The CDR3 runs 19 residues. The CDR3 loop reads CASSQRGLAGGFGTGELFF. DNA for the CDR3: TGCGCCAGCAGCCAACGGGGTCTAGCGGGGGGTTTTGGCACCGGGGAGCTGTTTTTT.

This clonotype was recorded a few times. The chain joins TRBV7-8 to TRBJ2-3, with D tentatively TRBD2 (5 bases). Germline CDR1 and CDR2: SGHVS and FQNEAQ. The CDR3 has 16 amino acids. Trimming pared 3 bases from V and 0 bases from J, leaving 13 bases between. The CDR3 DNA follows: TGTGCCAGCAGCTTGAGGAGGCTCCTAAGCACAGATACGCAGTATTTT. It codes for CASSLRRLLSTDTQYF.

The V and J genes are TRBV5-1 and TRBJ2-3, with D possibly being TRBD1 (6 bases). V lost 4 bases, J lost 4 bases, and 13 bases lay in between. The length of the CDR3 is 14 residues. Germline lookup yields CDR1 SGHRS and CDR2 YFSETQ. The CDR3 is CASSKQQGADTQYF. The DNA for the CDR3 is TGCGCCAGCAGCAAACAACAGGGTGCAGATACGCAGTATTTT.

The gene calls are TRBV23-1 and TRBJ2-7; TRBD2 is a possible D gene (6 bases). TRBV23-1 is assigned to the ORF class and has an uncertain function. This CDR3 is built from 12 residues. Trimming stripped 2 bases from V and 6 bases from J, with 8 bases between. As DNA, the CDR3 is TGCGCCAGCAGTCAAGGGCGGGGCGAGCAGTACGTC. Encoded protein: CASSQGRGEQYV.

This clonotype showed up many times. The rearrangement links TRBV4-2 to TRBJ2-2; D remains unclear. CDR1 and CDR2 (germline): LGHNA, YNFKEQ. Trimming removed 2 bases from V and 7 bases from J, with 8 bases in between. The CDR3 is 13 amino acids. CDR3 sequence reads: CASSQPQGGELFF. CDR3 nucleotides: TGTGCCAGCAGCCAACCCCAAGGCGGGGAGCTGTTTTTT.

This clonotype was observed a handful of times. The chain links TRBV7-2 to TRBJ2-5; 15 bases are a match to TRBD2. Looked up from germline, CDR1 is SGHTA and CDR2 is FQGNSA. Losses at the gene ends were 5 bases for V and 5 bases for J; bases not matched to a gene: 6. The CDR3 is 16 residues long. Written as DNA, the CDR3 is TGTGCCAGCAGCCCTGGACTAGCGGGGGGGTGGGAGACCCAGTACTTC. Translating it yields CASSPGLAGGWETQYF.

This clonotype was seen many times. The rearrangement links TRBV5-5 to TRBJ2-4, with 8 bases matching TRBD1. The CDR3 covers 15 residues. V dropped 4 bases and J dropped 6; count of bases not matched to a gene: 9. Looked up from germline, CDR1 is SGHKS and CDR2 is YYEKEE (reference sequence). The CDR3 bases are TGTGCCAGCAGCAATACAGGGGGAGCGGCAAACATTCAGTACTTC. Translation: CASSNTGGAANIQYF.